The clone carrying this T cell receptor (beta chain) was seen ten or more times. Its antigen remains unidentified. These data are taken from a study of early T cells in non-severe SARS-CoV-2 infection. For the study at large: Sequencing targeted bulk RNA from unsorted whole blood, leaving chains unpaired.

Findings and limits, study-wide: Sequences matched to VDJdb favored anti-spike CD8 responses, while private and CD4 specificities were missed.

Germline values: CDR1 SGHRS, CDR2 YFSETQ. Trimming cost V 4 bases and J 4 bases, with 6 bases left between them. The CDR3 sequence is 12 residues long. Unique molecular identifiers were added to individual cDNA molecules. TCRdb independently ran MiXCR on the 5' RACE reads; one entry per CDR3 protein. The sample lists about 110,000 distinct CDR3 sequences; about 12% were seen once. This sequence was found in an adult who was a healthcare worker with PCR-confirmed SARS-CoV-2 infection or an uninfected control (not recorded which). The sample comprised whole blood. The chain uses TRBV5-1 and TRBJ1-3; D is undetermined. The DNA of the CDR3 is TGCGCCAGCAGCCCCGACGGAAACACCATATATTTT. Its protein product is CASSPDGNTIYF.